This T cell receptor beta chain was captured by sequencing in a study of T cell repertoires in cytomegalovirus infection. Study context: CMV epitopes that were recently identified and HLA-C-restricted were used alongside well-studied HLA-B-restricted ones. An indication of both CMV infection and matching HLA type came from public TCR beta signatures. General observations from the study: HLA-C-restricted CMV clonotypes gave the most frequent clonotype in two of eight donors. Cumulative frequency of public TCR beta families picked out carriers of CMV plus the relevant HLA.

The CDR3 has 15 residues. V lost 0 bases to trimming and J lost 2 bases, with 10 bases between them. CDR1 and CDR2 (germline): LNHNV, YYDKDF (reference sequence). A word on this clonotype: Its antigen is as yet unknown.

TCRdb reprocessed the reads via MiXCR and lists one record per CDR3 protein. The sample has fewer than 1,000,000 distinct CDR3 sequences; under 40% are singletons. The V call is TRBV15, the J call TRBJ2-5; TRBD1 is a possible D gene (6 bases). The sequence came from a human donor in good health (CMV status not recorded). Some clones in this sample may be carry-over from other donors' samples. This sample comprised cultured CD8+ T cells from PBMCs, obtained from culture after CMV antigen stimulation. The CDR3 sequence is CATSRDRQGQETQYF. The CDR3 DNA reads TGTGCCACCAGCAGAGATCGGCAGGGGCAAGAGACCCAGTACTTC. The variable domain in full, with the rest retrieved from reference TRBV15 and TRBJ2-5, is DAMVIQNPRYQVTQFGKPVTLSCSQTLNHNVMYWYQQKSSQAPKLLFHYYDKDFNNEADTPDNFQSRRPNTSFCFLDIRSPGLGDTAMYLCATSRDRQGQETQYFGPGTRLLVL.